The clone carrying this T cell receptor beta chain was found many times. This same CDR3 is encoded by further DNA sequences in the sample. The CDR3 is 15 residues long. V shed 6 bases and J shed 0 bases, with 12 bases lying between them. Germline CDR1 is MNHEY and CDR2 is SMNVEV (reference sequence). These data are taken from a study of shared clonotypes between healthy human individuals. The method was immunoSEQ multiplex PCR; TCRdb's version includes in-frame clones alone and lacks a portion of them. The sample has around 500,000 clones, about 85% seen once; the top ten hold 10% to 15%. The rearrangement links TRBV27 to TRBJ2-1; TRBD2 is a possible D gene (6 bases). This clonotype was obtained from a woman aged 40 to 50 in good health. Some clones in this sample may be carry-over from other donors' samples. The specimen was PBMCs. CDR3 sequence (DNA): TGTGCCAGCAGGAAGGACTACCACTCCTACAATGAGCAGTTCTTC. It is translated as CASRKDYHSYNEQFF.